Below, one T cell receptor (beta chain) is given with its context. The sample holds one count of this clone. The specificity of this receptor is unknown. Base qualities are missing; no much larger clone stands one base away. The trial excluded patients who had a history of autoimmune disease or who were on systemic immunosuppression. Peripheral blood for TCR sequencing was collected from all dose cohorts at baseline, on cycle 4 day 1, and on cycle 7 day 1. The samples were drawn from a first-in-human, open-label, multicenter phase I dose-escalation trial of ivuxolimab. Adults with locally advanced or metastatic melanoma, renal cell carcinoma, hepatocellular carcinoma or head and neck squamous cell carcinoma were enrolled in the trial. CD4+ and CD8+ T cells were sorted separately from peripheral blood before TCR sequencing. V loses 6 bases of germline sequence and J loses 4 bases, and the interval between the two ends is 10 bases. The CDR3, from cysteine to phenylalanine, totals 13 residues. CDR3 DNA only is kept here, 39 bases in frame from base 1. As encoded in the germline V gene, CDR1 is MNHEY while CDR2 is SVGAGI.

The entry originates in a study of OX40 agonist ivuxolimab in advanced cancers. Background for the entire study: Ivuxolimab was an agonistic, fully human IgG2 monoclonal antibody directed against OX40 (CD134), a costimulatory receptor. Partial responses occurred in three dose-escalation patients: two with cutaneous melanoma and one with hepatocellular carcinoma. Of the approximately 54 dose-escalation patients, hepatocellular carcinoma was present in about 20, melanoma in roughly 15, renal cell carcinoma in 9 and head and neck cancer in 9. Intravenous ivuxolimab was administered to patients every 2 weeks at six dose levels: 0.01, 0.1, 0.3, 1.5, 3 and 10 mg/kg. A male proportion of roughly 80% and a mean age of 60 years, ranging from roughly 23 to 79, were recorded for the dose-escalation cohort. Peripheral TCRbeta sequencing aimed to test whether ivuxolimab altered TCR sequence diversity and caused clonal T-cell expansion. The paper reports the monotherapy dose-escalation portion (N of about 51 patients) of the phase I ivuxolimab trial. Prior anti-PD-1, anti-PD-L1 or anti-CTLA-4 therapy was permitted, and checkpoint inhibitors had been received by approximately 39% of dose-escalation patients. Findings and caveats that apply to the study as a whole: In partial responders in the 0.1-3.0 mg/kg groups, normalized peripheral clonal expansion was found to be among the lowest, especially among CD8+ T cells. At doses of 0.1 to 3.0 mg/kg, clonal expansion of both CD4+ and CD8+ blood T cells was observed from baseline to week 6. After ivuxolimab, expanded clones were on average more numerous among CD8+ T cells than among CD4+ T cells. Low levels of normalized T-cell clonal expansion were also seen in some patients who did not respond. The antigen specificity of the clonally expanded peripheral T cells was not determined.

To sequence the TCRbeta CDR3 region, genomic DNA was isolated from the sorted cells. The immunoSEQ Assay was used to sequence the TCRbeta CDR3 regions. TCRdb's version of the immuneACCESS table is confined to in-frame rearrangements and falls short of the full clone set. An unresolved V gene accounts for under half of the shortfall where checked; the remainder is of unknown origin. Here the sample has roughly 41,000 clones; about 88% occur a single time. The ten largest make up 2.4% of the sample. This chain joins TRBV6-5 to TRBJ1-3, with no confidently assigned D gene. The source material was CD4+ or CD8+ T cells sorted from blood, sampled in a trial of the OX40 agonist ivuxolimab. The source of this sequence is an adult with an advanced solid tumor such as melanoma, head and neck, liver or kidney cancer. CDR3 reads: CASSRTGGNTIYF. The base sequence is TGTGCCAGCAGCCGGACGGGCGGAAACACCATATATTTT.